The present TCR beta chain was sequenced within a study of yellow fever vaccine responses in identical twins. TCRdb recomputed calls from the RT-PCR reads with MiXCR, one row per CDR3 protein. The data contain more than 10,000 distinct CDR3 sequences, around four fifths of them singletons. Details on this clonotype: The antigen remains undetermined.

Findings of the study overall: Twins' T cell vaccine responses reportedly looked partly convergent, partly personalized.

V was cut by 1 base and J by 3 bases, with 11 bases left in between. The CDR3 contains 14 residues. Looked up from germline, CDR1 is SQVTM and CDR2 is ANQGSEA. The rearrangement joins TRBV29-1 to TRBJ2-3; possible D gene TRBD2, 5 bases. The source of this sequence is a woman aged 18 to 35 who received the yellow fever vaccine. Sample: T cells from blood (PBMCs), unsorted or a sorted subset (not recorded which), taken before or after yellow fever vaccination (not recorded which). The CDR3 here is CSVEGGELTDTQYF. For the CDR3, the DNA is TGCAGCGTTGAAGGGGGAGAGTTAACAGATACGCAGTATTTT.